Following are 25 T cell receptor beta chains from one sample sequenced in a study of cytomegalovirus exposure and HLA in healthy donors. Both 60 Vbeta primers and 13 Jbeta primers went into the PCR. TCRdb keeps only in-frame clones here, not all; method: immunoSEQ multiplex PCR. The sample holds about 97,000 clones, 70% to 90% seen once. The sequenced sample was PBMCs. Receptor source: a middle-aged man in good health and CMV-seronegative.

The V gene is TRBV9, the J gene TRBJ2-7; 9 nucleotides match TRBD2. J was trimmed by 3 bases and V by 3 bases; bases with no gene match: 7. Germline V gene data show CDR1 as SGDLS and CDR2 as YYNGEE. This CDR3 contains 15 residues. The CDR3 DNA is TGTGCCAGCAGCGGTGGCATAGCGGGGGACTACGAGCAGTACTTC. It encodes CASSGGIAGDYEQYF.

The gene calls are TRBV9 and TRBJ2-3; TRBD1 matches at 11 bases. CDR1 and CDR2 from the germline V gene are SGDLS and YYNGEE. The CDR3 loop spans 16 amino acids. V shed 3 bases, J shed 3 bases, and the junction held 6 bases outside the gene matches. In nucleotides, the CDR3 is TGTGCCAGCAGCGCGGGACAGGGGGGTTGGACAGATACGCAGTATTTT. It encodes CASSAGQGGWTDTQYF.

The V gene is TRBV4-2, the J gene TRBJ2-3, with 9 bases lining up with TRBD2. Germline V lookup: CDR1 LGHNA, CDR2 YNFKEQ. CDR3 length: 16 residues. The V and J ends lost 6 bases and 4 bases, in that order; junction bases with no gene match: 11. CDR3 nucleotides: TGTGCCAGCAGTTGGGGGGGCGGGGGGGCCCCAGATACGCAGTATTTT. Its protein product is CASSWGGGGAPDTQYF.

The V and J genes are TRBV27 and TRBJ2-7; D possibly corresponds to TRBD1 (5 bases). CDR1 MNHEY and CDR2 SMNVEV come from the germline V gene (reference sequence). Trimming cost V 2 bases and J 0 bases, with 8 bases left between them. This CDR3 region has 14 residues. The CDR3 reads CASSLLTDSYEQYF. The CDR3 nucleotides are TGTGCCAGCAGTTTACTGACAGACTCCTACGAGCAGTACTTC.

This chain links TRBV9 with TRBJ2-4; D ambiguous. V gave up 0 bases and J gave up 9 bases, with 10 bases separating them. The CDR3 loop spans 13 amino acids. CDR1 and CDR2 from the germline V gene are SGDLS and YYNGEE. CDR3 bases: TGTGCCAGCAGCGTAGACGCTAGTGGCATTCAGTACTTC. Amino acids: CASSVDASGIQYF.

The CDR3 DNA reads TGCGCCAGCAGCCAACCGGACAGGGTGCTTACAGATACGCAGTATTTT. Translating gives CASSQPDRVLTDTQYF. This sequence joins TRBV4-1 and TRBJ2-3, with TRBD1 matching over 8 bases. The V gene's germline CDR1 is MGHRA and CDR2 YSYEKL. The CDR3 is 16 residues long. With 2 bases clipped from V and 3 bases from J, the junction kept 7 bases outside the gene matches.

The CDR3: CASSGGTVRGNTIYF. In DNA form, the CDR3 reads TGCGCCAGCAGCGGAGGGACGGTGCGGGGAAACACCATATATTTT. The chain employs TRBV5-1 and TRBJ1-3, with D perhaps matching TRBD1 (5 bases). CDR3 length: 15 residues. CDR1 and CDR2 (germline): SGHRS, YFSETQ. The V end was cut by 4 bases, the J end by 4 bases, with 15 bases between.

V usage is TRBV4-1 and J usage is TRBJ1-5; D may be TRBD1 (6 bases). The germline gives CDR1 MGHRA, CDR2 YSYEKL. This CDR3 region has 13 residues. Between the trimmed V and J ends, which lost 1 base and 13 bases, there was a span of 14 bases. CDR3 sequence (DNA): TGCGCCAGCAGCCAAGGGGAGACAGGCAGTCAGCATTTT. Translated, it gives CASSQGETGSQHF.

The rearrangement uses TRBV19 and TRBJ1-2, with a tentative D call TRBD1 (5 bases). Germline CDR1 and CDR2: LNHDA and SQIVND (reference sequence). V shed 1 base and J shed 8 bases, with 11 bases lying between them. This CDR3 has 13 amino acids. This chain's CDR3 is CASSIAGVRGYTF. CDR3 nucleotide sequence: TGTGCCAGTAGTATAGCGGGGGTCCGGGGCTACACCTTC.

The CDR3 loop reads CASSMAGRTEAFF. DNA for the CDR3: TGTGCCAGTAGTATGGCGGGCCGGACTGAAGCTTTCTTT. V usage is TRBV19 and J usage is TRBJ1-1; D not resolved. CDR1 LNHDA and CDR2 SQIVND come from the germline V gene (reference sequence). Between the trimmed V and J ends, which lost 3 bases and 5 bases, there was a span of 10 bases. The CDR3 spans 13 residues.

The gene calls are TRBV25-1 and TRBJ1-2; 8 nucleotides line up with TRBD1. V lost 6 bases to trimming and J lost 4 bases; unmatched junction nucleotides: 10. CDR3 length: 15 residues. Per the germline V gene, CDR1 is MGHDK and CDR2 is SYGVNS. CDR3 sequence: CASSPRGQEFYGYTF. The CDR3 nucleotides are TGTGCCAGCAGCCCTCGGGGACAGGAATTCTATGGCTACACCTTC.

Worth noting for this clone: A read error may produce the germline difference seen at one junction end. V and J are TRBV7-9 and TRBJ2-1, with D possibly being TRBD2 (6 bases). The CDR3 runs to 15 residues. Looked up from germline, CDR1 is SEHNR and CDR2 is FQNEAQ (reference sequence). CDR3 sequence (DNA): TGTTCCAGCAGCTTATCTGATGGCGGGGCCAGTGAGCAGTTCTTC. Translating gives CSSSLSDGGASEQFF.

V and J are TRBV4-3 and TRBJ2-1; TRBD2 aligns across 9 bases. From germline, CDR1 is LGHNA and CDR2 YSLEER. V lost 0 bases to trimming and J lost 9 bases; unmatched junction nucleotides: 9. The length of the CDR3 is 16 residues. The CDR3 protein is CASSQELGRGGSEQFF. DNA for the CDR3: TGCGCCAGCAGCCAAGAGTTGGGGCGGGGGGGGAGTGAGCAGTTCTTC.

The chain is built from TRBV6-4 and TRBJ2-7; D is perhaps TRBD1 (6 bases). In germline, CDR1 is MRHNA, CDR2 SNTAGT. V lost 2 bases to trimming and J lost 6 bases, with 17 bases between them. This CDR3 is built from 15 residues. The CDR3 loop reads CASSDPRQVSREQYF. CDR3 coding DNA: TGTGCCAGCAGTGACCCAAGACAGGTGTCTCGCGAGCAGTACTTC.

The V call is TRBV6-5, the J call TRBJ1-4; D is unresolved. This CDR3 comprises 14 residues. V lost 0 bases and J lost 4, with 6 bases in between. CDR1 and CDR2 (germline): MNHEY, SVGAGI. This chain's CDR3 is CASSYSPINEKLFF. DNA for the CDR3: TGTGCCAGCAGTTACTCACCTATTAATGAAAAACTGTTTTTT.

This chain links TRBV19 with TRBJ1-5, with D unresolved. V was cut by 7 bases and J by 5 bases, with 15 bases left in between. The CDR3 extends over 14 amino acids. The germline gives CDR1 LNHDA, CDR2 SQIVND (reference sequence). CDR3 amino acids: CASTPNRVDQPQHF. As DNA, the CDR3 is TGTGCCAGTACCCCCAATCGGGTTGATCAGCCCCAGCATTTT.

This chain uses TRBV29-1 with TRBJ1-2, with 7 positions matching TRBD1. In germline, CDR1 is SQVTM, CDR2 ANQGSEA. V shed 6 bases, J shed 0 bases, and the junction held 19 bases outside the gene matches. The CDR3 extends over 18 amino acids. The CDR3 protein is CSVRDRDSYPSANYGYTF. CDR3 sequence (DNA): TGCAGCGTCCGAGACAGGGACAGCTATCCCAGTGCTAACTATGGCTACACCTTC.

The chain recombines TRBV19 with TRBJ2-5; 11 bases align to TRBD2. Germline V gives CDR1 LNHDA, CDR2 SQIVND (reference sequence). The CDR3 has 17 amino acids. The V segment lost 2 bases and the J segment 1 base; nucleotides outside the gene matches: 6. The CDR3 protein is CASSIPRSGGVQETQYF. CDR3 sequence (DNA): TGTGCCAGTAGTATACCACGTAGCGGGGGGGTCCAAGAGACCCAGTACTTC.

The rearrangement uses TRBV10-2 and TRBJ1-3; 8 positions agree with TRBD1. The length of the CDR3 is 15 residues. V gave up 1 base and J gave up 2 bases; unmatched junction bases: 1. Germline V gene lookup returns CDR1 WSHSY and CDR2 SAAADI. Here the CDR3 reads CASSELQGAGNTIYF. The CDR3, as DNA: TGCGCCAGCAGTGAGTTACAGGGGGCTGGAAACACCATATATTTT.

Details on this clone: Compared with germline, one end of the junction differs, possibly owing to a read error. V is TRBV7-7 and J is TRBJ2-5, with D possibly TRBD1 on 6 matching bases. CDR1 SSHAT and CDR2 FNYEAQ come from the germline V gene (reference sequence). CDR3 size: 15 residues. CDR3 DNA: TGTGCTAGCAGCTTAGATGGCGCCCCGGGCAGGGGATGGTACTTC. Translating it yields CASSLDGAPGRGWYF.

J is TRBJ2-2 and V is TRBV29-1; a possible D gene is TRBD1 (5 bases). Germline V CDR1 and CDR2: SQVTM, ANQGSEA. This CDR3 has 13 residues. V was trimmed by 4 bases and J by 7 bases, leaving 13 bases between them. CDR3 nucleotides: TGCAGCGTTGCACAGGCCTTCGGCGGGGAGCTGTTTTTT. Translating gives CSVAQAFGGELFF.

This clone appeared once. V and J are TRBV19 and TRBJ2-1; tentative D call: TRBD2 (6 bases). The CDR3 has 16 residues. Trimming pared 5 bases from V and 6 bases from J, leaving 20 bases between. Germline V gene data show CDR1 as LNHDA and CDR2 as SQIVND (reference sequence). DNA of the CDR3: TGTGCCAGTAGTCCACCCCATCCCCGGGACTTCAATGAGCAGTTCTTC. Its translation: CASSPPHPRDFNEQFF.

This chain uses TRBV5-1 with TRBJ2-7; a possible D gene is TRBD2 (5 bases). The CDR3 sequence is 15 residues long. With 2 bases removed from V and 2 bases from J, the gap between germline ends came to 14 bases. Per the germline V gene, CDR1 is SGHRS and CDR2 is YFSETQ. CDR3 sequence: CASSLSGVPTYEQYF. The CDR3 region has the DNA TGCGCCAGCAGCTTAAGCGGCGTCCCTACCTACGAGCAGTACTTC.

The gene calls are TRBV9 and TRBJ1-2; D perhaps matches TRBD1 (5 bases). The CDR3 has 16 amino acids. From germline, CDR1 is SGDLS and CDR2 YYNGEE. V was pared by 0 bases and J by 1 base, with 13 bases between. CDR3: CASSVAGGADNYGYTF. The DNA of the CDR3 is TGTGCCAGCAGCGTAGCTGGAGGGGCCGATAACTATGGCTACACCTTC.

The J gene is TRBJ1-1, the V gene TRBV19, with D maybe TRBD1 (5 bases). With 4 bases removed from V and 4 bases from J, the gap between germline ends came to 10 bases. Looked up from germline, CDR1 is LNHDA and CDR2 is SQIVND (reference sequence). This CDR3 spans 13 amino acids. The CDR3 sequence: CASSTGKLTEAFF. CDR3 coding DNA: TGTGCCAGTAGTACAGGGAAACTCACTGAAGCTTTCTTT. Using reference TRBV19 and TRBJ1-1 for the parts outside the CDR3, the full variable domain is DGGITQSPKYLFRKEGQNVTLSCEQNLNHDAMYWYRQDPGQGLRLIYYSQIVNDFQKGDIAEGYSVSREKKESFPLTVTSAQKNPTAFYLCASSTGKLTEAFFGQGTRLTVV.